This T cell receptor (beta chain) emerged from a study of shared clonotypes between healthy human individuals. A split of CD4+ cells into CD45RA+ naive and CD45RA-negative memory subsets was performed. In the authors' workflow: Without quality scores, immunoSEQ junctional reads could not be filtered like full-length reads. Assay used: immunoSEQ multiplex PCR; TCRdb lists only in-frame clones, some missing. The D gene and trimming were derived from the DNA, and the V and J assignments and clone size from that table. The data contain 1,500,000 or so clones, approximately 96% of them singletons. Germline lookup yields CDR1 MNHNS and CDR2 SASEGT. The ends lost 10 bases at V and 2 bases at J; junction bases unmatched: 9. The CDR3 covers 14 residues.

V usage is TRBV6-1 and J usage is TRBJ2-7; the match to TRBD2 covers 9 bases. Sequenced sample: naive CD4+ T cells sorted from blood. As to subset: CD45RA+ positively selected. The sequence came from a man aged 25-45 years in good health. CDR3 in amino acids: CATTYASGAYEQYF. The CDR3 DNA follows: TGTGCCACCACTTACGCTAGCGGGGCCTACGAGCAGTACTTC.